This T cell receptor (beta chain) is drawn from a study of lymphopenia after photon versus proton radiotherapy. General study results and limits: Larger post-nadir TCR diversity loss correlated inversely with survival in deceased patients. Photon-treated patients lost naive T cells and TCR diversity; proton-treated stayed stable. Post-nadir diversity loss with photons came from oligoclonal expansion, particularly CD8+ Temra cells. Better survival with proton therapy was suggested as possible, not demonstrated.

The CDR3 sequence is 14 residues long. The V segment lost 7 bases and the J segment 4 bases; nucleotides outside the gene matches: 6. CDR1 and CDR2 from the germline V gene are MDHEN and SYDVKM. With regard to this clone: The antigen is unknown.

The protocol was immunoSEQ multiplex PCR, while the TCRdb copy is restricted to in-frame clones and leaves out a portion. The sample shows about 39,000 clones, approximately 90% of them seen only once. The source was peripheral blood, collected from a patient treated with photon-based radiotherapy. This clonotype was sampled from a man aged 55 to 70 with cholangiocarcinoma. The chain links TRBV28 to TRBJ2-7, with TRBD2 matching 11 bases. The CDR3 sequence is CASIDGTSGYEQYF. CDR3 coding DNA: TGTGCCAGCATCGACGGGACTAGCGGTTACGAGCAGTACTTC. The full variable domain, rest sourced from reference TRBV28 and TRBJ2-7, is DVKVTQSSRYLVKRTGEKVFLECVQDMDHENMFWYRQDPGLGLRLIYFSYDVKMKEKGDIPEGYSVSREKKERFSLILESASTNQTSMYLCASIDGTSGYEQYFGPGTRLTVT.